The present TCR beta chain was sequenced within a study of shared clonotypes between healthy human individuals. Using immunoSEQ multiplex PCR, the repertoire was profiled, and TCRdb retains in-frame clones only, with some absent. The sample records about 2.2 million clones, over 85% being singletons. CD45RO-negative CD8 cells positively selected for CCR7 made up the naive population, which excluded terminally differentiated effector memory CD45RA+ cells. The specimen was naive CD8+ T cells from PBMCs. The sequence derives from a man aged 18 to 30 in good health. Some clones in this sample may be carry-over from other donors' samples.

CDR3 sequence reads: CASSPLVGNTEAFF. CDR3 nucleotide sequence: TGCGCCAGCAGCCCCCTTGTGGGAAACACTGAAGCTTTCTTT. The chain employs TRBV4-1 and TRBJ1-1; no definite D call. Germline V gives CDR1 MGHRA, CDR2 YSYEKL. The CDR3 consists of 14 residues. Trimming pared 4 bases from V and 2 bases from J, leaving 11 bases between.